This T cell receptor beta chain was identified during a study of patients and donors after allogeneic stem cell transplantation. The germline gives CDR1 SGHAT, CDR2 FQNNGV. V lost 4 bases, J lost 5 bases, and 7 bases stayed unmatched. This CDR3 is 14 amino acids long. In TCRdb, the RT-PCR reads were re-called with MiXCR into one record per CDR3 protein. Seen here are about 150,000 distinct CDR3 sequences, about a third observed once, and the top ten hold around half. J is TRBJ1-1 and V is TRBV11-2; 7 nucleotides line up with TRBD1. Sequenced: blood, either unsorted or a sorted T cell fraction (not recorded which). This clonotype was sampled from a human donor who was either an allogeneic HSCT recipient or a stem cell or donor lymphocyte infusion donor (not recorded which). It is not recorded whose cells these are; they may come from a transplant donor. CDR3: CASSSPRQGTEAFF. The CDR3 coding sequence is TGTGCCAGCAGCTCACCCAGACAGGGAACTGAAGCTTTCTTT.